This entry features one T cell receptor beta chain sequence. There is no known antigen for this receptor. The sample holds no much larger clone one base away, and base qualities are not on file. The CDR3 holds 15 amino acids from the cysteine to the phenylalanine. Only the CDR3 DNA is retained, 45 bases long and in frame from the first base. As encoded in the germline V gene, CDR1 is SGHVS while CDR2 is FNYEAQ. The V and J ends are trimmed by 2 bases and 1 base, leaving 11 bases between them. Enrolling through a virtual design, the prospective study's participants ranged in age from roughly 18 to 89 years and lived across 20 to 30 United States geographic areas. To assign participants to cohorts, the prospective study relied on clinical history that participants themselves reported in a screening survey and a study questionnaire. ImmuneRACE Cohort 3 recovered participants were defined by two consecutive negative NP/OP PCR tests, healthcare professional clearance, or symptom resolution. Each participant in the prospective study had whole blood, serum and a nasopharyngeal or oropharyngeal swab collected by mobile phlebotomists. Participants in the prospective study had the option to provide additional blood draws and questionnaires over a 2-month period. Before DNA extraction, prospective study blood samples were shipped either frozen or at room temperature.

The data are from a study of blood T cell repertoires in COVID-19 (dated by TCRdb to about 2020). Background for the entire study: Samples covering the acute and convalescent phases of COVID-19 were provided by collaborators in the United States, Italy and Spain. The prospective study material was composed of cDNA or gDNA derived from T cells, B-cell-depleted T cells, or PBMCs. The dataset comprised deeply sampled blood TCRbeta repertoires from subjects exposed to, actively infected with, or recovered from COVID-19. The repertoires were released in a freely available public database meant as a resource for research on the immune response to SARS-CoV-2. The samples were drawn from two sources: the first 160 participants of the ongoing ImmuneRACE study, and 1,000 to 1,500 subjects contributed by 6 global collaborators. Sample metadata almost always included a de-identified subject ID, COVID-19 status, age in years and sex. Where available, HLA class I and class II types were taken from metadata supplied by the sample provider and were not determined by assay-based typing. Paper-wide results and their limitations: Clinical and demographic metadata were provided uncurated, with the amount varying by source and participant.

The immunoSEQ Assay, a bias-controlled multiplex PCR, was used to amplify TCRbeta CDR3 regions from genomic DNA. The authors' pipeline ran thus. Nucleated cell counts per sample were estimated from amplification of reference gene primers within the assay. Sequence reads were collapsed and filtered to measure the absolute abundance of every unique TCRbeta CDR3 rearrangement. For each sample, productive Simpson clonality was calculated by taking the square root of Simpson's diversity index across productive rearrangements. Held by TCRdb, this immuneACCESS table contains in-frame sequences only and omits some clones. Under half of the omission traces to an unresolved V gene where checked; the cause of the rest is unknown. That table gives V, J and clone size, and the DNA gave D and trimming. In all, the sample holds 110,000 to 150,000 clones, and around four fifths of those were seen once. The ten largest clones add up to more than 5% of the sample.

The chain employs TRBV7-6 and TRBJ1-1; no confident D gene assignment can be made. Source material: PBMCs or T cells enriched from blood (not recorded which). The TCR originated in a woman in her thirties or forties who had recovered from COVID-19. The nucleotide sequence reads TGTGCCAGCAGCTTAATTGAGTCGCCGAACACTGAAGCTTTCTTT. This encodes CASSLIESPNTEAFF.